These 20 T cell receptor beta chains originate from one sample sequenced in a study of blood T cell repertoires in COVID-19. The table came from immunoSEQ multiplex PCR; TCRdb's copy has only in-frame clones and leaves some out. The sample consists of 200,000 to 250,000 clones, 70% to 90% of them appearing once. Sequences were obtained from PBMCs or T cells enriched from blood (not recorded which). Receptors originate from a middle-aged woman with acute COVID-19.

The chain uses TRBV9 and TRBJ1-1; D is unresolved. V shed 2 bases and J shed 4 bases, with 12 bases lying between them. Looked up from germline, CDR1 is SGDLS and CDR2 is YYNGEE. There are 14 residues in the CDR3. The CDR3 is CASSVSRGGTEAFF. The CDR3 DNA sequence: TGTGCCAGCAGCGTGTCGCGAGGTGGCACTGAAGCTTTCTTT.

The chain is built from TRBV19 and TRBJ2-5; 12 nucleotides match TRBD2. Looked up from germline, CDR1 is LNHDA and CDR2 is SQIVND (reference sequence). The V segment lost 8 bases and the J segment 5 bases; nucleotides outside the gene matches: 9. CDR3 length equals 15 residues. Here the CDR3 reads CASAPSGGASETQYF. CDR3 DNA sequence: TGTGCCAGTGCTCCTAGCGGGGGGGCCTCGGAGACCCAGTACTTC.

The chain uses TRBV11-2 and TRBJ1-6, with D unresolved. Trimming took off 0 bases at V and 7 bases at J, with 7 bases between the two ends. This CDR3 is 14 amino acids long. Germline CDR1 SGHAT, CDR2 FQNNGV. The CDR3 sequence is CASSLDRENSPLHF. The DNA for the CDR3 is TGTGCCAGCAGCTTAGATCGGGAAAATTCACCCCTCCACTTT.

V and J are TRBV6-2 or TRBV6-3 and TRBJ2-2, with 7 bases that match TRBD1. Germline CDR1 is MNHEY and CDR2 is SVGEGT. The CDR3 extends over 15 amino acids. The trim removed 5 bases at V and 6 bases at J, leaving 9 bases unmatched. The CDR3, as DNA: TGTGCCAGCAGTGCTCCCACAGGGGCCCCCGGGGAGCTGTTTTTT. Translated: CASSAPTGAPGELFF.

The chain uses TRBV7-2 and TRBJ2-3; 11 bases are a match to TRBD1. Germline loops: CDR1 SGHTA, CDR2 FQGNSA. The CDR3 extends over 17 amino acids. Trimming removed 4 bases from V and 0 bases from J; junction bases left unmatched: 6. CDR3 sequence reads: CASSSPDRGPSTDTQYF. CDR3 nucleotides: TGTGCCAGCAGCTCCCCGGACAGGGGGCCGAGCACAGATACGCAGTATTTT.

This chain joins TRBV7-9 and TRBJ1-2, with TRBD1 matching over 7 bases. Looked up from germline, CDR1 is SEHNR and CDR2 is FQNEAQ (reference sequence). The ends lost 2 bases at V and 10 bases at J; junction bases unmatched: 7. The CDR3 spans 13 residues. CDR3 DNA sequence: TGTGCCAGCAGCTTACGGGACAGCTATTTCTACACCTTC. It translates to CASSLRDSYFYTF. The full variable domain, its missing parts supplied by reference TRBV7-9 and TRBJ1-2, is DTGVSQNPRHKITKRGQNVTFRCDPISEHNRLYWYRQTLGQGPEFLTYFQNEAQLEKSRLLSDRFSAERPKGSFSTLEIQRTEQGDSAMYLCASSLRDSYFYTFGSGTRLTVV.

The chain combines TRBV27 with TRBJ1-1, with D tentatively TRBD1 (5 bases). Between the trimmed V and J ends, which lost 6 bases and 8 bases, there was a span of 19 bases. Per germline, CDR1 MNHEY and CDR2 SMNVEV (reference sequence). This CDR3 region has 14 residues. In DNA form, the CDR3 reads TGTGCCAGCAGGGCGGGACGAGGTCTCTTAGAAGCTTTCTTT. The encoded protein is CASRAGRGLLEAFF.

The chain joins TRBV3-1 (or the pseudogene TRBV3-2) to TRBJ1-6; 11 positions match TRBD1. The CDR3 has 17 residues. Germline trimming cut 5 bases from V and 7 bases from J; bases unmatched to any gene: 10. From germline, CDR1 is LGHDT and CDR2 YNNKEL (reference sequence). In DNA, the CDR3 is TGTGCCAGCAGCTCACACTCCGGGACAGGGGGGAATTCACCCCTCCACTTT. It yields the protein CASSSHSGTGGNSPLHF.

CDR3 nucleotide sequence: TGTGCCTGGAGTTCAGGGGAAAACACCATATATTTT. It encodes CAWSSGENTIYF. This chain connects TRBV30 to TRBJ1-3, with D possibly being TRBD1 (6 bases). Germline-derived CDR1 and CDR2 are GTSNPN and SVGIG (reference sequence). The CDR3 is 12 amino acids. The V end was cut by 2 bases, the J end by 6 bases, with 8 bases between.

The chain is built from TRBV7-2 and TRBJ1-1; 8 bases line up with TRBD1. J lost 6 bases, V lost 6 bases, and 9 bases had no gene match. This CDR3 contains 14 residues. Germline CDR1 reads SGHTA; CDR2 reads FQGNSA. In nucleotides, the CDR3 is TGTGCCAGCAGATCGCAGGGGGCTGGGCCTGAAGCTTTCTTT. Its translation: CASRSQGAGPEAFF. The complete variable domain, with remaining parts taken from reference TRBV7-2 and TRBJ1-1, reads GAGVSQSPSNKVTEKGKDVELRCDPISGHTALYWYRQSLGQGLEFLIYFQGNSAPDKSGLPSDRFSAERTGGSVSTLTIQRTQQEDSAVYLCASRSQGAGPEAFFGQGTRLTVV.

There are a few counts of this clone. The V and J genes are TRBV9 and TRBJ1-1; 9 nucleotides match TRBD1. CDR3 length: 15 residues. V dropped 4 bases and J dropped 2; count of bases not matched to a gene: 6. Germline V gene lookup returns CDR1 SGDLS and CDR2 YYNGEE. The CDR3 nucleotides are TGTGCCAGCAGCCCAAGACAGGGGGGAAACACTGAAGCTTTCTTT. Residues: CASSPRQGGNTEAFF.

This clone has at least ten counts. The J gene is TRBJ1-5, the V gene TRBV2; D is unclear. The CDR3 has 13 residues. The V and J ends lost 8 bases and 4 bases respectively, with 12 bases between them. Germline CDR1 is SNHLY and CDR2 is FYNNEI. The CDR3 DNA reads as TGTGCCAGCGCGGAGGACCTTAATCAGCCCCAGCATTTT. Its protein is CASAEDLNQPQHF.

This clone was detected ten times or more. The chain has TRBV7-9 and TRBJ2-1; D not resolved. V shed 5 bases and J shed 6 bases, with 11 bases lying between them. The CDR3 has 13 residues. CDR1 and CDR2 (germline): SEHNR, FQNEAQ (reference sequence). CDR3 nucleotides: TGTGCCAGCAGCCCCCGACTGGGCAATGAGCAGTTCTTC. Translation: CASSPRLGNEQFF.

The chain recombines TRBV27 with TRBJ1-1, with 7 bases identical to TRBD1. In germline, CDR1 is MNHEY, CDR2 SMNVEV (reference sequence). The CDR3 runs to 14 residues. V was clipped by 6 bases and J by 1 base; unmatched bases: 5. CDR3 coding DNA: TGTGCCAGCAGCAAACAGGGGTGGAACACTGAAGCTTTCTTT. Protein: CASSKQGWNTEAFF.

The CDR3 nucleotides read TGTGCCAGCAGCCGGACAGGGGGTAGCACTGAAGCTTTCTTT. It encodes CASSRTGGSTEAFF. This sequence joins TRBV14 and TRBJ1-1, with TRBD1 identical over 10 bases. The CDR3 has 14 amino acids. CDR1 SGHDN and CDR2 FVKESK come from the germline V gene. With 4 bases clipped from V and 4 bases from J, the junction kept 3 bases outside the gene matches.

This clone was observed once. V usage is TRBV6-2 or TRBV6-3 and J usage is TRBJ1-6; possibly TRBD1 for D (6 bases). The CDR3 runs to 16 residues. CDR1 is MNHEY and CDR2 is SVGEGT in the germline V gene. Trimming took 2 bases from V and 7 from J, leaving 15 bases between them. This chain's CDR3 is CASSYRPGTTNSPLHF. The CDR3 DNA is TGTGCCAGCAGTTACCGTCCGGGGACAACCAATTCACCCCTCCACTTT.

The chain recombines TRBV3-1 (or the pseudogene TRBV3-2) with TRBJ1-1; perhaps TRBD1 as D (5 bases). Germline V gives CDR1 LGHDT, CDR2 YNNKEL (reference sequence). V lost 5 bases, J lost 5 bases, and 18 bases lay in between. The CDR3 is 15 amino acids. CDR3 region: CASSALSGKGTEAFF. CDR3 sequence (DNA): TGTGCCAGCAGCGCCCTGAGTGGAAAGGGGACTGAAGCTTTCTTT.

This clone was counted a single time. The rearrangement uses TRBV2 and TRBJ2-1, with unresolved D. The germline V gene encodes CDR1 SNHLY and CDR2 FYNNEI. CDR3 length equals 14 residues. Trimming removed 3 bases at V and 2 bases at J, with 8 bases between. The CDR3: CASSEIATYNEQFF. For the CDR3, the DNA is TGTGCCAGCAGTGAGATAGCCACCTACAATGAGCAGTTCTTC. Full variable domain (missing parts from reference TRBV2 and TRBJ2-1): EPEVTQTPSHQVTQMGQEVILRCVPISNHLYFYWYRQILGQKVEFLVSFYNNEISEKSEIFDDQFSVERPDGSNFTLKIRSTKLEDSAMYFCASSEIATYNEQFFGPGTRLTVL.

J is TRBJ2-1 and V is TRBV14; 8 bases are a match to TRBD1. J was trimmed by 6 bases and V by 8 bases; bases with no gene match: 12. The germline V gene encodes CDR1 SGHDN and CDR2 FVKESK. This CDR3 is 15 amino acids long. CDR3 in amino acids: CASGTAGGAFNEQFF. CDR3 coding DNA: TGTGCCAGCGGCACGGCAGGGGGCGCTTTCAATGAGCAGTTCTTC.

The sample holds one count of this clone. The chain joins TRBV11-2 to TRBJ2-1, with 7 bases lining up with TRBD1. The germline V gene has CDR1 SGHAT and CDR2 FQNNGV. The CDR3 is 15 amino acids. The trim removed 0 bases at V and 6 bases at J, leaving 5 bases unmatched. CDR3 residues: CASSLEYRGLNEQFF. In nucleotides, the CDR3 is TGTGCCAGCAGCTTAGAATACAGGGGCCTCAATGAGCAGTTCTTC.